This T cell receptor beta chain was documented in a study of T cell responses to AZD1222 COVID-19 vaccine. Libraries were prepared by immunoSEQ multiplex PCR; TCRdb keeps only in-frame clonotypes and omits some of them. The table has some 150,000 clones, roughly 89% seen once; the top ten hold 4% to 6%. The CDR3 spans 13 residues. Per the germline V gene, CDR1 is KGHSH and CDR2 is LQKENI. Trimming removed 5 bases at V and 3 bases at J, with 10 bases between. Sample: peripheral blood, taken on day 0 of AZD1222 vaccination. The receptor's source is an adult in good health. V usage is TRBV18 and J usage is TRBJ2-5; D may be TRBD1 (5 bases). CDR3 DNA: TGTGCCAGCTCATGGCGCAGGGAAGAGACCCAGTACTTC. This encodes CASSWRREETQYF.